This T cell receptor (beta chain) was retrieved from a study of human T cells and chemical hapten exposure. Study-level information: An area of 2 cm by 2 to 2.5 cm on upper inner arm skin received 2% DPC for sensitization. Small differences in pooled library volume mainly drove the variation in TCR yields per sample. Whole-study findings and limits: Sensitizing to DPC left TCRs with a frequency above 1 in 1000 unaltered.

Time point defined: patch test 2, 6 weeks after DPC sensitization. The treatment here: therapeutic diphenylcyclopropenone sensitization with weekly scalp DPC. TCRdb reprocessed the RACE reads via MiXCR and lists one record per CDR3 protein. Of roughly 100,000 distinct CDR3 sequences listed, approximately 8.6% are singletons. Germline V gene data show CDR1 as SGDLS and CDR2 as YYNGEE. The CDR3 sequence is 17 residues long. Losses at the gene ends were 0 bases for V and 8 bases for J; bases not matched to a gene: 12. Notes on this clonotype: Its target is unknown.

The receptor was isolated from a woman between 40 and 55 years old with alopecia areata. Some clones in this sample may be carry-over from other donors' samples. The V gene is TRBV9, the J gene TRBJ2-1, with 9 bases matching TRBD2. The sample was whole blood, taken in connection with sensitization to the hapten diphenylcyclopropenone (DPC). This CDR3 reads CASSVGGLLAGDDEQFF. Written as DNA, the CDR3 is TGTGCCAGCAGCGTAGGTGGTTTGTTAGCGGGAGATGATGAGCAGTTCTTC.